This T cell receptor beta chain appears in the sequencing data of a study of blood T cell repertoires in COVID-19. Across the whole study: T cells, B-cell-depleted T cells, or PBMCs provided the cDNA or gDNA that served as material.

The method was immunoSEQ multiplex PCR; TCRdb's version includes in-frame clones alone and lacks a portion of them. The table has some 140,000 clones, roughly 85% seen once. This CDR3 spans 16 amino acids. CDR1 and CDR2 from the germline V gene are MGHRA and YSYEKL. J lost 0 bases, V lost 4 bases, and 6 bases had no gene match. The chain links TRBV4-1 to TRBJ1-5, with 7 bases lining up with TRBD1. The sequencing input was peripheral blood. This clonotype was obtained from a man in his 60s with acute or convalescent COVID-19. Here the CDR3 DNA reads TGCGCCAGCAGCCTACAAGGGACAGCTAGCAATCAGCCCCAGCATTTT. Residues: CASSLQGTASNQPQHF.